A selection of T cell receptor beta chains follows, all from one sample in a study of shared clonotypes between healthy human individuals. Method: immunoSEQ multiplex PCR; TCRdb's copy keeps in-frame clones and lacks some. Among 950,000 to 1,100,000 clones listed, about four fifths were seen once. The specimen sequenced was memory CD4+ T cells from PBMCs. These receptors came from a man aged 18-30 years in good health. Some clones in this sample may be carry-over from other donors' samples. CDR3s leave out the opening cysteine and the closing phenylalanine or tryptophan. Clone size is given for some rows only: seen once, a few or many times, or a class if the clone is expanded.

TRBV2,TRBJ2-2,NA,ASKDPGELF
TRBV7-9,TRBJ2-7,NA,ASSLGGLAGVSYEQY
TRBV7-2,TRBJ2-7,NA,ASSLTGYSYEQY
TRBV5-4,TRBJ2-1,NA,ASSPLGGSGENEQF
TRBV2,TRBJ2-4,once,ASSEPGAAKNIQY
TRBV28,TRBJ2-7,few,ASSFYRVDGEQY
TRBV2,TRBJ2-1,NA,ASSEEGNNEQF
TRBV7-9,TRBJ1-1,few,ASSLGRDREAF
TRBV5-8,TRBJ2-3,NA,ASSLPQGKQY
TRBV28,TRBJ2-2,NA,ASSLAGANTGELF
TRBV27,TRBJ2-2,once,ASTRWGRGNTGELF
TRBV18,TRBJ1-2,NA,ASSPRVAQGLGYT
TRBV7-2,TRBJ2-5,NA,ASSWTQNQETQY
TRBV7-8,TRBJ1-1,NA,ASSLGWMNTEAF
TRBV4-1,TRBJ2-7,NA,ASSPPRIGSTYEQY
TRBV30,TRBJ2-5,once,AWSVLFQETQY
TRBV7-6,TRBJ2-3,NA,ASSLSGADTQY
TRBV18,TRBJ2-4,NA,ASSLDMGLAKNIQY
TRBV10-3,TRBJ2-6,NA,AISESGASGANVLT
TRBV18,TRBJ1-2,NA,ASSPPGGLVGYT
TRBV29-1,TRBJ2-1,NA,SVDGLAGGPGAYYDEQF
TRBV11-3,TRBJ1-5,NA,ASSSRWGGWGNQPQH
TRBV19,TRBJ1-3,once,ASSSYTGGLSGNTIY
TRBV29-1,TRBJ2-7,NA,SVEGTGLSYEQY
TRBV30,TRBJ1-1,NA,AWRFRDRNTEAF
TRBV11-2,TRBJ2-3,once,ASSLARRTPGSSQY
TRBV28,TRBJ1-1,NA,ASSSSGSLRVSEAF
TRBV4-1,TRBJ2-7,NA,ASSLRDAGSYEQY
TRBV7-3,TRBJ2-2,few,ASSLEGASTTGELF
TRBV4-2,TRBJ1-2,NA,ASRRTQGDGYT
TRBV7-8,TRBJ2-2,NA,ASSLGRGDTGELF
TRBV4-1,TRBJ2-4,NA,ASSQDTTGRRIQY
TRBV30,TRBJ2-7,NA,ACLPLGGSSYEQY